A single sample is the source of the 20 T cell receptor beta chains below, sequenced in a study of cytomegalovirus exposure and HLA in healthy donors. With 60 Vbeta and 13 Jbeta primers, the PCR was carried out. TCRdb keeps only in-frame clones here, not all; method: immunoSEQ multiplex PCR. The table includes about 160,000 clones, 75% detected once. The source material was PBMCs. The source of these receptors is a woman in her forties or fifties in good health and CMV-seropositive.

This clone appeared a few times. The gene calls are TRBV5-1 and TRBJ2-7; a possible D gene is TRBD2 (7 bases). The CDR3 is 16 residues long. Germline assignment: CDR1 SGHRS and CDR2 YFSETQ. V was shortened by 4 bases and J by 0 bases, with 17 bases between the two germline ends. Here the CDR3 DNA reads TGCGCCAGCAGCCACCAGGGAGGGGGTTACTCCTACGAGCAGTACTTC. Its protein product is CASSHQGGGYSYEQYF.

The chain employs TRBV5-1 and TRBJ2-7; D may be TRBD1 (5 bases). This CDR3 is built from 12 residues. V was clipped by 4 bases and J by 5 bases, with 10 bases between them. Looked up from germline, CDR1 is SGHRS and CDR2 is YFSETQ. CDR3 sequence (DNA): TGCGCCAGCAGCCTCCAGGGTGACGAGCAGTACTTC. Protein: CASSLQGDEQYF.

Of note for this clone: The DNA is omitted, as the CDR3 cannot be located on it reliably, and the CDR3 follows TCRdb's listing. The chain uses TRBV2 and TRBJ1-4; whether TRBD1, the table's D call, matches the DNA was not checked. Germline assignment: CDR1 SNHLY and CDR2 FYNNEI. The CDR3 extends over 14 residues, inclusive of both ends. This CDR3 is CASILDRSNEKLFF.

This clone has a handful of counts. The V and J genes are TRBV6-5 and TRBJ2-7; D possibly corresponds to TRBD1 (7 bases). The CDR3 has 15 residues. The germline CDR1 and CDR2 sequences are MNHEY and SVGAGI. Trimming removed 2 bases from V and 1 base from J, with 12 bases in between. The CDR3 bases are TGTGCCAGCAGTTACAGGGGGCGGGGATCCTACGAGCAGTACTTC. Amino acid sequence: CASSYRGRGSYEQYF.

J is TRBJ2-7 and V is TRBV6-6; D ambiguous. The ends were cut back, 10 bases at V and 5 bases at J, with 12 bases in the middle. Germline CDR1 is MNHNY and CDR2 is SVGAGI (reference sequence). This CDR3 spans 11 amino acids. This CDR3 reads CANEDVDEQYF. In nucleotides, the CDR3 is TGTGCCAACGAGGATGTGGACGAGCAGTACTTC.

The chain carries TRBV4-1 and TRBJ1-1; D not resolved. V was shortened by 4 bases and J by 1 base, with 10 bases between the two germline ends. From germline, CDR1 is MGHRA and CDR2 YSYEKL. The length of the CDR3 is 14 residues. CDR3 sequence (DNA): TGCGCCAGCAGCCCAGACGCAGGGAACACTGAAGCTTTCTTT. Its translation is CASSPDAGNTEAFF.

The V and J genes are TRBV4-1 and TRBJ1-4; weak D call: TRBD1 (5 bases). V shed 4 bases and J shed 2 bases, with 14 bases lying between them. CDR3 length equals 16 residues. In germline, CDR1 is MGHRA, CDR2 YSYEKL. CDR3 sequence: CASSPRAWATNEKLFF. CDR3 DNA sequence: TGCGCCAGCAGCCCCAGGGCCTGGGCCACTAATGAAAAACTGTTTTTT.

This clone was seen more than once but under ten times. This chain joins TRBV6-5 and TRBJ1-2, with D maybe TRBD1 (5 bases). From germline, CDR1 is MNHEY and CDR2 SVGAGI. The V end was cut by 4 bases, the J end by 5 bases, with 17 bases between. The CDR3 is 15 amino acids. DNA for the CDR3: TGTGCCAGCAGTTCCCCATCTGACAGCCAGTATGGCTACACCTTC. This sequence encodes CASSSPSDSQYGYTF.

The V and J genes are TRBV27 and TRBJ2-5; TRBD2 might be the D (7 bases). The germline gives CDR1 MNHEY, CDR2 SMNVEV (reference sequence). CDR3 length: 14 residues. V shed 5 bases and J shed 6 bases, with 16 bases lying between them. The CDR3 here is CASSMAGATKTQYF. CDR3 coding DNA: TGTGCCAGCAGTATGGCGGGGGCCACCAAGACCCAGTACTTC.

The chain recombines TRBV2 with TRBJ1-5, with TRBD1 matching 9 bases. Germline CDR1 and CDR2: SNHLY and FYNNEI. The V and J ends lost 4 bases and 0 bases, in that order; junction bases with no gene match: 7. CDR3 length: 17 amino acids. The CDR3 protein is CASSGQGGGYSNQPQHF. The CDR3 bases are TGTGCCAGCAGTGGACAGGGGGGGGGCTATAGCAATCAGCCCCAGCATTTT.

The rearrangement links TRBV5-4 to TRBJ1-2; 8 nucleotides line up with TRBD1. Per the germline V gene, CDR1 is SGHNT and CDR2 is YYREEE (reference sequence). J lost 3 bases, V lost 1 base, and 2 bases had no gene match. The CDR3 has 14 residues. The CDR3 coding sequence is TGTGCCAGCAGCTTGTGGGACAGGTACTATGGCTACACCTTC. This gives the protein CASSLWDRYYGYTF.

The genes are TRBV6-1 and TRBJ2-5; TRBD1 matches 7 bases. CDR3 length equals 13 residues. Trimming cost V 3 bases and J 5 bases; bases outside gene matches: 3. In germline, CDR1 is MNHNS, CDR2 SASEGT. The CDR3 nucleotides are TGTGCCAGCAGTGAGGGACAGAAGGAGACCCAGTACTTC. This encodes CASSEGQKETQYF.

The chain joins TRBV27 to TRBJ1-1; D gene ambiguous. The CDR3 runs to 15 residues. Germline CDR1 and CDR2: MNHEY and SMNVEV (reference sequence). V lost 1 base and J lost 0, with 9 bases in between. CDR3 sequence (DNA): TGTGCCAGCAGTTTATACGGCAGCGTGAACACTGAAGCTTTCTTT. Translation: CASSLYGSVNTEAFF.

This chain connects TRBV7-9 to TRBJ1-1, with TRBD1 matching over 7 bases. Germline CDR1 and CDR2: SEHNR and FQNEAQ (reference sequence). V shed 5 bases, J shed 6 bases, and the junction held 6 bases outside the gene matches. The CDR3 has 13 amino acids. The CDR3 loop is CASSAGQWAEAFF. CDR3 bases: TGTGCCAGCAGCGCGGGACAGTGGGCTGAAGCTTTCTTT. Variable domain in full (rest from reference TRBV7-9 and TRBJ1-1): DTGVSQNPRHKITKRGQNVTFRCDPISEHNRLYWYRQTLGQGPEFLTYFQNEAQLEKSRLLSDRFSAERPKGSFSTLEIQRTEQGDSAMYLCASSAGQWAEAFFGQGTRLTVV.

The chain employs TRBV2 and TRBJ2-5, with TRBD1 matching 7 bases. Matching the DNA end better, TRBJ2-7 makes the J call doubtful. Germline assignment: CDR1 SNHLY and CDR2 FYNNEI. The CDR3 has 15 residues. In DNA, the CDR3 is TGTGCCAGCAGTCTACAACAGGGGTCTCCCGTCGAGCAGTACTTC. This codes for CASSLQQGSPVEQYF.

V and J are TRBV6-4 and TRBJ2-1, with 8 bases that match TRBD2. After removal of 6 bases from V and 5 bases from J, the junction contained 9 bases not matched to a gene. The CDR3 consists of 15 residues. Germline CDR1 MRHNA, CDR2 SNTAGT. As DNA, the CDR3 is TGTGCCAGCAGAGCCCGGGGGGGGCCGGACAATGAGCAGTTCTTC. Its translation: CASRARGGPDNEQFF.

A remark on this clone: A read error may account for a junction end that differs from germline. The same CDR3 is also encoded by other DNA sequences in this sample. This chain uses TRBV5-8 with TRBJ2-5, with D possibly called TRBD1 or TRBD2 (7 bases each). Germline CDR1 reads SGHTS; CDR2 reads YDEGEE. The CDR3 is made up of 13 amino acids. This CDR3 reads CASSGDRAETQYF. In DNA form, the CDR3 reads TGCGCCAGCAGCGGGGACAGAGCAGAGACCCAGTACTTC.

V usage is TRBV15 and J usage is TRBJ2-3, with D perhaps matching TRBD2 (5 bases). CDR1 is LNHNV, CDR2 YYDKDF, per germline (reference sequence). V dropped 5 bases and J dropped 0 bases, with 12 bases sitting between them. The CDR3 runs to 15 residues. This chain's CDR3 is CATSEGDSSTDTQYF. The CDR3 DNA reads TGTGCCACCAGCGAGGGAGACTCCAGCACAGATACGCAGTATTTT.

This clone has just a few counts. This sequence joins TRBV4-1 and TRBJ1-5; D gene unclear. Germline V gene lookup returns CDR1 MGHRA and CDR2 YSYEKL. This CDR3 has 15 amino acids. The ends were cut back, 1 base at V and 9 bases at J, with 16 bases in the middle. CDR3 nucleotides: TGCGCCAGCAGCCAAGTTCGGTTGTCCGGGAGGCCCCAGCATTTT. Its protein is CASSQVRLSGRPQHF.

This clone was counted only a few times. The chain has TRBV10-3 and TRBJ1-5; D call uncertain. Germline V gives CDR1 ENHRY, CDR2 SYGVKD. The ends were cut back, 3 bases at V and 5 bases at J, with 20 bases in the middle. The CDR3 has 17 residues. CDR3 sequence: CAISDQGVGASDQPQHF. CDR3 bases: TGTGCCATCAGTGATCAAGGAGTGGGAGCATCGGATCAGCCCCAGCATTTT.